A single TCR beta chain is shown here with its context. The antigen is undetermined. cDNA serving as the sequencing template came from extracted, reverse transcribed RNA. Method: immunoSEQ multiplex PCR; TCRdb's copy keeps in-frame clones and lacks some. The sample holds about 94,000 clones, around three quarters seen once. These data come from a study of CD8+ T cells in alopecia areata. Findings and limits, study-wide: Only one nonresponder was present, which leaves the link between baseline CD8+ expansion and response uncertain. Clonality was higher in lesional than normal scalp, especially in alopecia totalis/universalis.

Treatment described: oral pan-JAK inhibitor, 5-10 mg twice daily. Patients with alopecia areata provided lesional scalp punch biopsies as well as peripheral blood. Cell sorting was applied to PBMCs, and CD4+ and CD8+ T cells were collected. Germline CDR1 ENHRY, CDR2 SYGVKD. The CDR3 is 15 residues long. V was clipped by 4 bases and J by 10 bases, with 17 bases between them. Specimen: CD8+ T cells sorted from blood, collected at week 44, from a patient treated with tofacitinib. The receptor was derived from a human donor with alopecia areata. J is TRBJ1-6 and V is TRBV10-3, with D hard to call. CDR3 bases: TGTGCCATCAGTGGCAACATCCGTGAAGGATCACCCCTCCACTTT. This encodes CAISGNIREGSPLHF.